These 24 T cell receptor beta chains originate from one sample sequenced in a study of T cell responses to AZD1222 COVID-19 vaccine. The method was immunoSEQ multiplex PCR; TCRdb's version includes in-frame clones alone and lacks a portion of them. In the table there are under 150,000 clones, over 75% of which are singletons. The starting material was peripheral blood, obtained 28 days after the second dose of the MenACWY control vaccine. The receptors come from an adult who received the MenACWY meningococcal vaccine as a control.

This CDR3 is CASSPGPAETQYF. The CDR3 region has the DNA TGTGCCAGCAGCCCCGGGCCAGCGGAGACCCAGTACTTC. The chain is built from TRBV7-3 and TRBJ2-5; D gene unclear. V lost 5 bases, J lost 5 bases, and 12 bases lay in between. Germline CDR1 SGHTA, CDR2 FQGTGA. This CDR3 is built from 13 residues. Complete variable domain (other parts from reference TRBV7-3 and TRBJ2-5): GAGVSQTPSNKVTEKGKYVELRCDPISGHTALYWYRQSLGQGPEFLIYFQGTGAADDSGLPNDRFFAVRPEGSVSTLKIQRTERGDSAVYLCASSPGPAETQYFGPGTRLLVL.

The V and J genes are TRBV2 and TRBJ1-2; the match to TRBD1 covers 7 bases. The CDR3 is 17 residues long. Germline V gene data show CDR1 as SNHLY and CDR2 as FYNNEI. The ends lost 3 bases at V and 7 bases at J; junction bases unmatched: 17. The CDR3 spells CASSEHPQGIGLSGYTF. The CDR3 DNA reads as TGTGCCAGCAGTGAGCACCCACAGGGGATAGGCTTAAGTGGCTACACCTTC.

The DNA of the CDR3 is TGTGCCAGCAGCTTAGGAGGATCTGGGGTGAACACGCAGTATTTT. Its protein product is CASSLGGSGVNTQYF. The rearrangement joins TRBV7-2 to TRBJ2-3; D is unresolved. Trimming pared 1 base from V and 9 bases from J, leaving 17 bases between. The CDR3 sequence is 15 residues long. CDR1 and CDR2 (germline): SGHTA, FQGNSA.

The chain carries TRBV18 and TRBJ1-1; D remains unclear. V lost 3 bases and J 4 bases, leaving 6 bases between the germline ends. The germline V gene has CDR1 KGHSH and CDR2 LQKENI. The CDR3 covers 12 residues. The CDR3 loop reads CASSPLSTEAFF. CDR3 coding DNA: TGTGCCAGCTCACCTCTGAGCACTGAAGCTTTCTTT.

This chain links TRBV6-2 or TRBV6-3 with TRBJ1-5; perhaps TRBD1 as D (6 bases). Trimming took off 2 bases at V and 6 bases at J, with 8 bases between the two ends. Germline V gene data show CDR1 as MNHEY and CDR2 as SVGEGT. The CDR3 is made up of 13 amino acids. The CDR3 loop reads CASSYGGLQPQHF. The CDR3 nucleotides read TGTGCCAGCAGTTACGGGGGGCTTCAGCCCCAGCATTTT.

The chain is built from TRBV6-5 and TRBJ2-5, with D perhaps assigned TRBD1 or TRBD2 (5 bases each). This CDR3 is 14 amino acids long. In germline, CDR1 is MNHEY, CDR2 SVGAGI. Trimming removed 8 bases at V and 2 bases at J, with 15 bases between. This CDR3 reads CASVQLGEQETQYF. The CDR3 nucleotides are TGTGCCAGCGTTCAGCTAGGGGAGCAAGAGACCCAGTACTTC.

The V gene is TRBV5-1, the J gene TRBJ2-5; D tentatively reads TRBD1 or TRBD2 (7 bases each). Germline V CDR1 and CDR2: SGHRS, YFSETQ. This CDR3 region has 14 residues. V lost 0 bases and J 3 bases, leaving 9 bases between the germline ends. The CDR3 here is CASSLAGGEETQYF. CDR3 coding DNA: TGCGCCAGCAGCTTGGCAGGGGGGGAAGAGACCCAGTACTTC.

The chain carries TRBV12-3 or TRBV12-4 and TRBJ1-2; no reliable D call. V lost 5 bases, J lost 2 bases, and 3 bases lay in between. The CDR3 extends over 11 amino acids. This CDR3 is CASSLNYGYTF. CDR3 nucleotides: TGTGCCAGCAGTCTGAACTATGGCTACACCTTC.

V and J are TRBV6-5 and TRBJ2-5; D is possibly TRBD2 (6 bases). The CDR3 covers 12 residues. Trimming shortened V by 11 bases and J by 2 bases, and 12 bases separated the two germline ends. Germline V gene lookup returns CDR1 MNHEY and CDR2 SVGAGI. This CDR3 reads CAASGTQETQYF. As DNA, the CDR3 is TGTGCCGCCTCGGGGACTCAAGAGACCCAGTACTTC.

The chain links TRBV9 to TRBJ2-1, with 8 bases lining up with TRBD2. With 3 bases clipped from V and 0 bases from J, the junction kept 5 bases outside the gene matches. Germline-derived CDR1 and CDR2 are SGDLS and YYNGEE. The CDR3 is 16 residues long. This CDR3 is CASSGRGELSYNEQFF. The CDR3 DNA reads as TGTGCCAGCAGCGGGCGGGGGGAACTCTCCTACAATGAGCAGTTCTTC.

The chain is built from TRBV5-4 and TRBJ2-3, with D maybe TRBD2 (6 bases). The CDR3 runs to 14 residues. Trimming pared 4 bases from V and 3 bases from J, leaving 12 bases between. CDR1 and CDR2 (germline): SGHNT, YYREEE (reference sequence). DNA for the CDR3: TGTGCCAGCAGCCCCATGGCGGGGACAGATACGCAGTATTTT. Amino acid sequence: CASSPMAGTDTQYF.

V gene TRBV19 combines with J gene TRBJ1-2; D remains unclear. CDR1 and CDR2 (germline): LNHDA, SQIVND (reference sequence). Trimming removed 3 bases at V and 1 base at J, with 9 bases between. The CDR3 runs 14 residues. The CDR3: CASSIRALNYGYTF. The CDR3 DNA reads as TGTGCCAGTAGTATTCGAGCCCTTAACTATGGCTACACCTTC.

This clone was found a few times. The CDR3 reads CATSDSGTGVGEQYF. Here the CDR3 DNA reads TGTGCCACCAGTGACTCCGGGACAGGGGTAGGCGAGCAGTACTTC. The chain links TRBV24-1 to TRBJ2-7; 10 bases are a match to TRBD1. This CDR3 has 15 amino acids. The V segment lost 4 bases and the J segment 6 bases; nucleotides outside the gene matches: 8. Germline V gene data show CDR1 as KGHDR and CDR2 as SFDVKD.

V usage is TRBV18 and J usage is TRBJ2-6, with D maybe TRBD1 (5 bases). Germline-derived CDR1 and CDR2 are KGHSH and LQKENI. V lost 3 bases, J lost 1 base, and 16 bases lay in between. The CDR3 spans 18 residues. The CDR3 reads CASSPTGVSRSGANVLTF. CDR3 in DNA: TGTGCCAGCTCACCCACAGGTGTAAGTCGGTCTGGGGCCAACGTCCTGACTTTC.

This rearrangement joins TRBV5-4 to TRBJ1-1; no reliable D call. The CDR3 length is 12 residues. V lost 3 bases and J 2 bases, leaving 5 bases between the germline ends. The germline V gene has CDR1 SGHNT and CDR2 YYREEE (reference sequence). The CDR3 region has the DNA TGTGCCAGCAGCTCATACAACACTGAAGCTTTCTTT. This gives the protein CASSSYNTEAFF.

V is TRBV7-9 and J is TRBJ1-5; maybe TRBD1 (5 bases). V was cut by 1 base and J by 1 base, with 17 bases left in between. This CDR3 has 18 amino acids. Germline V lookup: CDR1 SEHNR, CDR2 FQNEAQ (reference sequence). The CDR3: CASSLDSSWWGSNQPQHF. CDR3 DNA: TGTGCCAGCAGCTTAGATAGCTCGTGGTGGGGGAGCAATCAGCCCCAGCATTTT. Complete variable domain (other parts from reference TRBV7-9 and TRBJ1-5): DTGVSQNPRHKITKRGQNVTFRCDPISEHNRLYWYRQTLGQGPEFLTYFQNEAQLEKSRLLSDRFSAERPKGSFSTLEIQRTEQGDSAMYLCASSLDSSWWGSNQPQHFGDGTRLSIL.

The chain couples TRBV6-6 to TRBJ2-3, with 9 bases aligning to TRBD1. Germline assignment: CDR1 MNHNY and CDR2 SVGAGI (reference sequence). The CDR3 consists of 14 residues. The ends lost 6 bases at V and 2 bases at J; junction bases unmatched: 3. This chain's CDR3 is CASRGTGFTDTQYF. CDR3 nucleotides: TGTGCCAGCAGGGGGACAGGGTTCACAGATACGCAGTATTTT.

The V and J genes are TRBV7-6 and TRBJ2-3, with D maybe TRBD1 (6 bases). The length of the CDR3 is 16 residues. The V and J ends lost 4 bases and 2 bases respectively, with 16 bases between them. The V gene's germline CDR1 is SGHVS and CDR2 FNYEAQ. CDR3 bases: TGTGCCAGCAGCTCGGGCTCGACAGGCCCCACAGATACGCAGTATTTT. Translation: CASSSGSTGPTDTQYF.

J is TRBJ2-1 and V is TRBV25-1; D gene unclear. Trimming removed 3 bases from V and 10 bases from J, with 22 bases in between. Germline V gene sequence: CDR1 MGHDK, CDR2 SYGVNS. The length of the CDR3 is 16 residues. The CDR3 here is CASSDPRIGLAGEQFF. CDR3 coding DNA: TGTGCCAGCAGTGATCCAAGGATCGGGCTCGCCGGCGAGCAGTTCTTC.

The chain links TRBV6-2 or TRBV6-3 to TRBJ1-2, with no clear D. V lost 3 bases, J lost 4 bases, and 15 bases lay in between. The CDR3 loop spans 15 amino acids. CDR1 is MNHEY, CDR2 SVGEGT, per germline. In DNA form, the CDR3 reads TGTGCCAGCAGTTATGAACTTCATCTTACCTATGGCTACACCTTC. It encodes CASSYELHLTYGYTF.

This clone has a handful of counts. The V gene is TRBV19, the J gene TRBJ2-7; 11 bases map to TRBD1. Germline loops: CDR1 LNHDA, CDR2 SQIVND (reference sequence). V shed 4 bases, J shed 5 bases, and the junction held 7 bases outside the gene matches. This CDR3 region has 15 residues. CDR3 amino acids: CASSTLGQGAHEQYF. In DNA, the CDR3 is TGTGCCAGTAGTACCCTCGGACAGGGGGCCCACGAGCAGTACTTC.

V gene TRBV29-1 combines with J gene TRBJ1-1, with unresolved D. The CDR3 totals 12 residues. Germline assignment: CDR1 SQVTM and CDR2 ANQGSEA. V was pared by 4 bases and J by 3 bases, with 9 bases between. CDR3 nucleotide sequence: TGCAGCGTTGGATTTTCAGACACTGAAGCTTTCTTT. The encoded protein is CSVGFSDTEAFF.

The chain joins TRBV3-1 (or the pseudogene TRBV3-2) to TRBJ2-6, with no clear D. Trimming removed 4 bases from V and 0 bases from J, with 13 bases in between. The length of the CDR3 is 17 residues. Germline CDR1 reads LGHDT; CDR2 reads YNNKEL (reference sequence). The CDR3: CASSLGQARSGANVLTF. The CDR3 DNA follows: TGTGCCAGCAGCCTTGGGCAGGCACGCTCTGGGGCCAACGTCCTGACTTTC.

The J gene is TRBJ1-2, the V gene TRBV30; D is undetermined. Germline CDR1 and CDR2: GTSNPN and SVGIG (reference sequence). CDR3 length equals 14 residues. V was shortened by 0 bases and J by 8 bases, with 16 bases between the two germline ends. CDR3 DNA: TGTGCCTGGAGTGTGAATTACAATGGGGAAGGCTACACCTTC. Protein sequence: CAWSVNYNGEGYTF.